This T cell receptor beta chain appears in the sequencing data of a study of OX40 agonist ivuxolimab in advanced cancers. Notes on the research overall: Ivuxolimab was an agonistic, fully human IgG2 monoclonal antibody directed against OX40 (CD134), a costimulatory receptor. Intravenous ivuxolimab was administered to patients every 2 weeks at six dose levels: 0.01, 0.1, 0.3, 1.5, 3 and 10 mg/kg. Of the roughly 51 dose-escalation patients, hepatocellular carcinoma was present in 19, melanoma in around 15, renal cell carcinoma in 9 and head and neck cancer in 9. In the dose-escalation cohort, approximately 82% of patients were male, and the mean age was roughly 60 years, with a range of about 23 to 80. Patients were allowed to have had prior anti-PD-1, anti-PD-L1 or anti-CTLA-4 therapy, and around 43% of the dose-escalation patients had been treated with checkpoint inhibitors. Three dose-escalation patients achieved partial responses, one with hepatocellular carcinoma and two with cutaneous melanoma. The purpose of peripheral TCRbeta sequencing was to test whether ivuxolimab changed TCR sequence diversity and led to clonal T-cell expansion. The paper describes the monotherapy dose-escalation part (N = 52 patients) of the phase I trial of ivuxolimab. What the work shows at the level of the full study, not this receptor alone: In the 0.1-3.0 mg/kg groups, partial responders were among the patients with the lowest normalized peripheral clonal expansion, particularly in CD8+ T cells. Antigen specificity was not determined for the clonally expanded peripheral T cells. At doses of 0.1 to 3.0 mg/kg, clonal expansion of both CD4+ and CD8+ T cells in blood was seen between baseline and week 6. After ivuxolimab, CD8+ T cells had more expanded clones than CD4+ T cells on average. Low levels of normalized T-cell clonal expansion were also seen in some patients who did not respond.

Genomic DNA was extracted from sorted cells for sequencing of the TCRbeta CDR3 region. TCRbeta CDR3 regions were sequenced using the immunoSEQ Assay. As stored in TCRdb, this immuneACCESS dataset retains in-frame rearrangements with V and J assigned. A fraction of the clones does not appear; measured against another copy, unresolved V genes explain less than half of the discrepancy, and the remainder lacks a known reason. This sample gives some 50,000 clones in total; 84% of them show up just once. The ten largest clones capture about 1.5% of the sample. The trial excluded patients who had a history of autoimmune disease or who were on systemic immunosuppression. Peripheral blood for TCR sequencing was collected from all dose cohorts at baseline, on cycle 4 day 1, and on cycle 7 day 1. Samples came from an open-label, multicenter, first-in-human phase I dose-escalation trial of ivuxolimab. Adults with locally advanced or metastatic melanoma, renal cell, hepatocellular, or head and neck squamous cell carcinoma were enrolled in the trial. Before TCR sequencing, CD4+ T cells and CD8+ T cells from peripheral blood were sorted into separate populations.

The V end loses 3 bases and the J end loses 3 bases, and a stretch of 6 bases separates them. CDR1 and CDR2 are drawn from the germline V gene (reference sequence): SEHNR, FQNEAQ. The CDR3 runs 12 residues from the cysteine to the phenylalanine. CDR3 DNA is the only sequence kept; it has 36 bases, read in frame from the first base. Points on this clone: The antigen this receptor binds is unknown. The sample holds no much larger clone one base away, and base qualities are not on file.

The sequenced sample was CD4+ or CD8+ T cells sorted from blood, obtained in a trial of the OX40 agonist ivuxolimab. The chain is encoded by TRBV7-9 joined to TRBJ2-7; possibly the D gene is TRBD2, per 5 matching bases. This receptor was identified in an adult with an advanced solid tumor such as melanoma, head and neck, liver or kidney cancer. CDR3 region: CASSFRDYEQYF. The DNA sequence follows: TGTGCCAGCAGCTTTCGGGACTACGAGCAGTACTTC.